The rows below give T cell receptor beta chains drawn from one sample of a study of OX40 agonist ivuxolimab in advanced cancers. The protocol was immunoSEQ multiplex PCR, while the TCRdb copy is restricted to in-frame clones and leaves out a portion. The table records 19,000 or so clones, approximately 87% of them present only once. The sequencing here drew on CD4+ or CD8+ T cells sorted from blood, taken in a trial of the OX40 agonist ivuxolimab. The receptors stem from an adult with an advanced solid tumor such as melanoma, head and neck, liver or kidney cancer. Each CDR3 is given with its conserved first and last residue. Each record gives: clone size, J gene, D gene, V gene, CDR3 DNA, CDR3 protein. D genes are given only for firm matches. Clone size is given for some rows only: seen once, a few or many times, or a class if the clone is expanded.

NA,TRBJ1-2,NA,TRBV7-9,TGTGCCAGCACCCCCACAATTAACTATGGCTACACCTTC,CASTPTINYGYTF
NA,TRBJ1-1,TRBD1,TRBV19,TGTGCCAGTAGTATTCAAGTTGTCAGGGGGAGTACTGAAGCTTTCTTT,CASSIQVVRGSTEAFF
few,TRBJ1-1,TRBD1,TRBV19,TGTGCCAGTAGTATTCAAATCGGACAGGGGAAAGTCTCTGAAGCTTTCTTT,CASSIQIGQGKVSEAFF
NA,TRBJ1-5,NA,TRBV12-2,TGTGCAAGTCGCTTAGAAGGGGGCGGTCAGCCCCAGCATTTT,CASRLEGGGQPQHF
once,TRBJ1-4,TRBD1,TRBV4-1,TGCGCCAGCAGCCCGCAGGGGGCAGAGGAAAAACTGTTTTTT,CASSPQGAEEKLFF
NA,TRBJ2-2,NA,TRBV18,TGTGCCAGCTCACCTACAGGGACCAGGGAGCTGTTTTTT,CASSPTGTRELFF
NA,TRBJ1-2,TRBD1,TRBV10-3,TGTGCCATCACCGGGACAGGGGGCAACTATGGCTACACCTTC,CAITGTGGNYGYTF
NA,TRBJ2-7,NA,TRBV19,TGTGCCAGTGCCTTCGACGGGGGCTCCTACGAGCAGTACTTC,CASAFDGGSYEQYF
NA,TRBJ2-6,TRBD2,TRBV11-2,TGTGCCAGCAGCTCGACTAGCGGGGGGCCACCCGGGACCAACGTCCTGACTTTC,CASSSTSGGPPGTNVLTF
NA,TRBJ2-1,TRBD2,TRBV5-1,TGCGCCAGCAGAGCGGGGGGGCCGGGTGAGCAGTTCTTC,CASRAGGPGEQFF
NA,TRBJ1-4,NA,TRBV5-6,TGTGCCAGCAGCCCCGAGGCAACTAATGAAAAACTGTTTTTT,CASSPEATNEKLFF
NA,TRBJ2-3,TRBD2,TRBV5-1,TGCGCCAGCAGCTTGGCGCGTAGCGGGGGGGCGGATACGCAGTATTTT,CASSLARSGGADTQYF
few,TRBJ1-1,NA,TRBV7-9,TGTGCCAGCAGCTTAGTTCCGAGGGCTGAAGCTTTCTTT,CASSLVPRAEAFF
NA,TRBJ2-7,TRBD1,TRBV11-3,TGTGCCAGCAGCGTGGGACAGACGAGCTCCTACGAGCAGTACTTC,CASSVGQTSSYEQYF
NA,TRBJ2-7,TRBD1,TRBV5-4,TGTGCCAGCAGCTTGGGTATAAGACAGGGGGCATACGAGCAGTACTTC,CASSLGIRQGAYEQYF
NA,TRBJ2-7,NA,TRBV2,TGTGCCAGCCATTTAGGTCCTGCGACCGAGCAGTACTTC,CASHLGPATEQYF
once,TRBJ2-2,NA,TRBV7-2,TGTGCCAGCAGCCTTAGCGGCATTGGGTCCTTGGGGCTCGGGGAGCTGTTTTTT,CASSLSGIGSLGLGELFF
NA,TRBJ1-1,NA,TRBV5-1,TGCGCCAGCAGCTTACAGGGTGACACTGAAGCTTTCTTT,CASSLQGDTEAFF
NA,TRBJ1-3,NA,TRBV6-5,TGTGCCTGCCGCCGGACAACATCTGGAAACACCATATATTTT,CACRRTTSGNTIYF
NA,TRBJ1-2,TRBD1,TRBV6-1,TGTGCCACCGACAGGGGCTTCGGGGATTATGGCTACACCTTC,CATDRGFGDYGYTF
few,TRBJ2-5,TRBD1,TRBV15,TGTGCCACCAGCAGAGAGGACAGGGAATTGGAGACCCAGTACTTC,CATSREDRELETQYF
once,TRBJ2-1,TRBD2,TRBV7-9,TGTGCCAGCAGCTTAGGCGGGAGTAGATACAATGAGCAGTTCTTC,CASSLGGSRYNEQFF
NA,TRBJ1-2,NA,TRBV5-5,TGTGCCAGCAGCTTGGTTCCTCACAGGGCCGAAAACTATGGCTACACCTTC,CASSLVPHRAENYGYTF
NA,TRBJ2-5,TRBD1,TRBV18,TGTGCCAGCTCGCCGACAGGGCCCCCTTACCAAGAGACCCAGTACTTC,CASSPTGPPYQETQYF
NA,TRBJ1-2,TRBD1,TRBV27,TGTGCCAGCAGCCCAGGGCGGGACAGGGTTAACTATGGCTACACCTTC,CASSPGRDRVNYGYTF
NA,TRBJ1-2,NA,TRBV9,TGTGCCAGCAGCGCAACCCCCAGGGATTATTATGGCTACACCTTC,CASSATPRDYYGYTF
NA,TRBJ2-7,NA,TRBV20-1,TGCAGTGCTGGACCCTACGAGCAGTACTTC,CSAGPYEQYF
NA,TRBJ2-7,TRBD2,TRBV5-1,TGCGCCAGCAGTATCGGGGGGGCGACCTTATCCTACGAGCAGTACTTC,CASSIGGATLSYEQYF
NA,TRBJ2-7,TRBD1,TRBV6-5,TGTGCCAGCAGGACAGGGGGCTACGAGCAGTACTTC,CASRTGGYEQYF
NA,TRBJ2-1,NA,TRBV5-4,TGTGCCAGCAGCTCAGGAGGGGACTACAATGAGCAGTTCTTC,CASSSGGDYNEQFF
NA,TRBJ1-1,NA,TRBV27,TGTGCCAGCGCATTTGGCGGGGAGTGGGACACTGAAGCTTTCTTT,CASAFGGEWDTEAFF
NA,TRBJ2-1,TRBD2,TRBV29-1,TGCAGCGTTGGACTAGCTGATTACAATGAGCAGTTCTTC,CSVGLADYNEQFF
NA,TRBJ2-7,NA,TRBV4-1,TGCGCCAGCAGCCATGTGGGACTTGTCGGCTACGAGCAGTACTTC,CASSHVGLVGYEQYF
NA,TRBJ2-3,NA,TRBV7-2,TGTGCCAGCAGCTTAATCCGGTCAGATACGCAGTATTTT,CASSLIRSDTQYF
NA,TRBJ2-5,NA,TRBV4-3,TGCGCCAGCAGCCAAGATCTGGCAGCCCAAGAGACCCAGTACTTC,CASSQDLAAQETQYF
few,TRBJ2-5,NA,TRBV2,TGTGCCATCGATCTTGGCAGACTCCAAGAGACCCAGTACTTC,CAIDLGRLQETQYF
few,TRBJ2-1,NA,TRBV14,TGTGCCAGCAGCCGCCGACGGGCCAGCGATGAGCAGTTCTTC,CASSRRRASDEQFF
NA,TRBJ2-3,NA,TRBV13,TGTGCCAGCAGTGGCTTCCGAACAGCCAGCACAGATACGCAGTATTTT,CASSGFRTASTDTQYF
few,TRBJ1-2,NA,TRBV6-1,TGTGCCAGCAGTGACAAGATGATTAACTATGGCTACACCTTC,CASSDKMINYGYTF
NA,TRBJ2-7,NA,TRBV4-2,TGTGCCAGCAGCCAAGGTTCCAGGGCCCTCCTCGACGAGCAGTACTTC,CASSQGSRALLDEQYF